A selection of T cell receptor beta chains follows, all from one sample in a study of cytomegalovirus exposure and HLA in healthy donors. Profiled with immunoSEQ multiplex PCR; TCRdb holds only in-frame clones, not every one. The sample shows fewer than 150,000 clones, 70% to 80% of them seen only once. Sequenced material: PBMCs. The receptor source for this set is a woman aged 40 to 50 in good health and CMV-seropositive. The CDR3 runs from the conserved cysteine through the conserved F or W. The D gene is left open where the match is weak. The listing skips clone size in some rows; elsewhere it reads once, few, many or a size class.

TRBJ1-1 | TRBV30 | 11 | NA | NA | CAWSRRAEAFF | TGTGCCTGGAGTCGGAGGGCTGAAGCTTTCTTT
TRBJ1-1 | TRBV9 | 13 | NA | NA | CASSVGGRSEAFF | TGTGCCAGCAGCGTCGGGGGGCGATCTGAAGCTTTCTTT
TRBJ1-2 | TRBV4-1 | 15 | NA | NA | CASSQDLGVSYGYTF | TGCGCCAGCAGCCAAGATTTAGGAGTTTCCTATGGCTACACCTTC
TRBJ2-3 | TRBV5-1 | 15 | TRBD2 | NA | CASSHRLAGVDTQYF | TGCGCCAGCAGCCATAGACTAGCGGGAGTGGATACGCAGTATTTT
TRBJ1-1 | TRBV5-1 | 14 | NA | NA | CASSPGHMNTEAFF | TGCGCCAGCAGCCCGGGACACATGAACACTGAAGCTTTCTTT
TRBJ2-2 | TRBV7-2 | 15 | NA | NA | CASSLDSPGTGGLFF | TGTGCCAGCAGCCTGGACTCGCCGGGCACCGGGGGGCTGTTTTTT
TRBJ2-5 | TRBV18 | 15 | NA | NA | CASSPLGGRQETQYF | TGTGCCAGCTCACCATTGGGGGGGCGTCAAGAGACCCAGTACTTC
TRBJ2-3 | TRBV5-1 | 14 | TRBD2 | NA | CASSPELGGHTQYF | TGCGCCAGCAGCCCGGAACTGGGAGGGCATACGCAGTATTTT
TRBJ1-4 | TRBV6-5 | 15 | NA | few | CASSFDGTPNEKLFF | TGTGCCAGCAGTTTCGACGGGACACCAAATGAAAAACTGTTTTTT
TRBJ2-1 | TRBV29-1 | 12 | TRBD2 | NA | CSVGTSGNEQFF | TGCAGCGTGGGGACTAGCGGCAATGAGCAGTTCTTC
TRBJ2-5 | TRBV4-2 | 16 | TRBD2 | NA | CASSPRKTSVGETQYF | TGTGCCAGCAGCCCCCGAAAGACTAGCGTAGGAGAGACCCAGTACTTC
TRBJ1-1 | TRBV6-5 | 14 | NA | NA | CASTEHRANTEAFF | TGTGCCAGCACCGAACACAGGGCTAACACTGAAGCTTTCTTT
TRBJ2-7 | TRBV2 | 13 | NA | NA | CASAPGETYEQYF | TGTGCCTCAGCCCCGGGAGAAACCTACGAGCAGTACTTC
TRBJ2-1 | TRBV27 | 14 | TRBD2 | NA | CAILPSGGAQEQFF | TGTGCCATCCTACCTAGCGGGGGGGCCCAAGAGCAGTTCTTC
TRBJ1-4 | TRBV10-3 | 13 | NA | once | CATQGEVGEKLFF | TGTGCCACCCAAGGAGAGGTCGGTGAAAAACTGTTTTTT